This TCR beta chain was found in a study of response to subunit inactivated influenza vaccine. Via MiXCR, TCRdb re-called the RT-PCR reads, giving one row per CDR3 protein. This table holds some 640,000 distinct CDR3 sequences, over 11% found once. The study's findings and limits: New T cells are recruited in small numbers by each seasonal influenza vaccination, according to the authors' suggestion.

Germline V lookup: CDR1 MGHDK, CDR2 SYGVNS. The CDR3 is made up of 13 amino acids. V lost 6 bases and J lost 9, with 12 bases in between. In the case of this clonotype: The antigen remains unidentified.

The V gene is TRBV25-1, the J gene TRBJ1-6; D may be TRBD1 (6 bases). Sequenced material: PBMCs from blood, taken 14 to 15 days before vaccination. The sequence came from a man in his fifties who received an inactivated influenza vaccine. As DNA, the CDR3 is TGTGCCAGCAGGCCCACAGGGACTTCACCCCTCCACTTT. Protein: CASRPTGTSPLHF.